This entry describes one TCR beta chain. From germline, CDR1 is SEHNR and CDR2 FQNEAQ (reference sequence). V was cut by 3 bases and J by 7 bases, with 13 bases left in between. This CDR3 region has 14 residues. The sample comes from a study of blood T cell repertoires in COVID-19. Across the study: The analysed material was cDNA or gDNA that came from T cells, B-cell-depleted T cells, or PBMCs.

Profiled with immunoSEQ multiplex PCR; TCRdb holds only in-frame clones, not every one. The sample carries about 100,000 clones, around 81% recorded once. This TCR was sampled from a man between 45 and 60 years old with active or convalescent COVID-19. Material: peripheral blood. This chain connects TRBV7-9 to TRBJ1-5; maybe TRBD1 (6 bases). The CDR3 coding sequence is TGTGCCAGCAGCTTCCCAGGGGAAGGACAGCCCCAGCATTTT. It encodes CASSFPGEGQPQHF.